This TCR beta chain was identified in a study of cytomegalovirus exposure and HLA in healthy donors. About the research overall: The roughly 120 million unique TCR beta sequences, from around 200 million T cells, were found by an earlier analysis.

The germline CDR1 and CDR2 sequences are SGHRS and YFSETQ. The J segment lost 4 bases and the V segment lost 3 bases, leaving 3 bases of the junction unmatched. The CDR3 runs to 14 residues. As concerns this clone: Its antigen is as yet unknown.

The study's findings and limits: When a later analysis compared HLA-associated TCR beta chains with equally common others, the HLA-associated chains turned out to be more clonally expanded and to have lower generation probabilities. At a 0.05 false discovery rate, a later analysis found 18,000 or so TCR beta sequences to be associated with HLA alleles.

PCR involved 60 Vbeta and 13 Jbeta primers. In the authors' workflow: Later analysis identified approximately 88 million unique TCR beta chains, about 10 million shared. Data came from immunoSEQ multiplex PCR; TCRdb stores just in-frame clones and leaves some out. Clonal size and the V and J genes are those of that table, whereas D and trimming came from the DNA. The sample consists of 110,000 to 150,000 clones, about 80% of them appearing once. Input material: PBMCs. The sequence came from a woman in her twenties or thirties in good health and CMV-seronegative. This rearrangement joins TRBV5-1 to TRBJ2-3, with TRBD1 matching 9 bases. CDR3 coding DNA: TGCGCCAGCAGCTGGACAGGGGACCCAGATACGCAGTATTTT. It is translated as CASSWTGDPDTQYF.